This T cell receptor (beta chain) was found in a study of blood T cells in healthy people across ages. Study-level findings and limits: While age rose, TCR beta diversity per million T cells dropped in a roughly linear way.

With V trimmed by 2 bases and J by 4 bases, 7 bases remained unmatched. This CDR3 contains 15 residues. Germline CDR1 and CDR2: SQVTM and ANQGSEA. This clonotype was seen more than once but under ten times. Its antigen remains unidentified. Using a J-beta primer mix together with a sample-barcoded 5' primer, a second PCR was run for roughly 6 to 11 cycles. MiXCR was run by TCRdb on the 5' RACE reads, yielding one entry per CDR3 protein. The sample includes approximately 580,000 distinct CDR3 sequences, 24% of them seen just once. The data also belong to a second study, concerning T cells of mothers and their children. That paper adds: All RNA that had been extracted was used for cDNA synthesis at roughly 1.4 ug per 15 ul. For each mother, over 9.5 million TCR beta CDR3 reads were obtained, and for each child, some 3.1 million.

The sequence came from a boy under 18 in good health. The specimen was blood. The V call is TRBV29-1, the J call TRBJ2-2, with TRBD2 matching over 7 bases. CDR3 in amino acids: CSVELAASGTGELFF. CDR3 bases: TGCAGCGTTGAATTGGCGGCTAGCGGCACCGGGGAGCTGTTTTTT.